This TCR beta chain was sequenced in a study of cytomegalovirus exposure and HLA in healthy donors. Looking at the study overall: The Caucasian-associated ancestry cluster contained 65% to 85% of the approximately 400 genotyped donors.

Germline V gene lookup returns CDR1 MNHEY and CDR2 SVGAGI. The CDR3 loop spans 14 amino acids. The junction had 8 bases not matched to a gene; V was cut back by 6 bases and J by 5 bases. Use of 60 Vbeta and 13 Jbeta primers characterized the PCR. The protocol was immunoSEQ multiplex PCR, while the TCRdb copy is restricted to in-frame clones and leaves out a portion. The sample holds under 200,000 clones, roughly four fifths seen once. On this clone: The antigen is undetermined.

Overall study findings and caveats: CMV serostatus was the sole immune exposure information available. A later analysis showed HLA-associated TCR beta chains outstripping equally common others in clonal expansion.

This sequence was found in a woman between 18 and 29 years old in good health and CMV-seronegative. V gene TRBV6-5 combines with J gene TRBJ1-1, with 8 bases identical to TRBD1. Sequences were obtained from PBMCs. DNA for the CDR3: TGTGCCAGCAGGGCAGGGGGCTGGTTAACTGAAGCTTTCTTT. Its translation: CASRAGGWLTEAFF.